Each of the 7 T cell receptor beta chains below was sequenced from the same sample in a study of T cell changes during pregnancy in multiple sclerosis. Using immunoSEQ multiplex PCR, the repertoire was profiled, and TCRdb retains in-frame clones only, with some absent. The sample gives tens of thousands of clones, just over 90% of which show up once; about 0.6% is in the top ten. The sample was CD4+ T cells from peripheral blood mononuclear cells, taken in the third trimester of pregnancy. These receptors were taken from a female donor with multiple sclerosis, enrolled in a pregnancy study.

The chain couples TRBV9 to TRBJ1-4; the D gene is possibly TRBD1 (5 bases). Trimming stripped 4 bases from V and 0 bases from J, with 7 bases between. Germline V lookup: CDR1 SGDLS, CDR2 YYNGEE. The CDR3 totals 14 residues. This chain's CDR3 is CASSIQATNEKLFF. In nucleotides, the CDR3 is TGTGCCAGCAGCATACAGGCAACTAATGAAAAACTGTTTTTT.

This chain joins TRBV7-3 and TRBJ2-3, with TRBD2 identical over 13 bases. The J segment lost 1 base and the V segment lost 5 bases, leaving 15 bases of the junction unmatched. Germline V gene lookup returns CDR1 SGHTA and CDR2 FQGTGA. The CDR3 has 20 residues. This chain's CDR3 is CASSPRTSGGWGRRTDTQYF. CDR3 sequence (DNA): TGTGCCAGCAGCCCAAGGACTAGCGGGGGATGGGGTAGGCGCACAGATACGCAGTATTTT.

The V call is TRBV7-2, the J call TRBJ2-1; TRBD2 agrees at 11 bases. The length of the CDR3 is 16 residues. The J segment lost 6 bases and the V segment lost 2 bases, leaving 6 bases of the junction unmatched. Germline CDR1 SGHTA, CDR2 FQGNSA. The CDR3 loop reads CASSLSASGGINEQFF. Written as DNA, the CDR3 is TGTGCCAGCAGCTTATCGGCTAGCGGGGGGATCAATGAGCAGTTCTTC.

The chain combines TRBV19 with TRBJ1-4; possible D gene TRBD1, 6 bases. This CDR3 is built from 12 residues. Germline V gene lookup returns CDR1 LNHDA and CDR2 SQIVND (reference sequence). Deletions cut 5 bases from V and 5 bases from J, with 6 bases between. The CDR3 region is CASSDRNEKLFF. As DNA, the CDR3 is TGTGCCAGTAGTGACAGGAATGAAAAACTGTTTTTT.

The rearrangement uses TRBV25-1 and TRBJ2-1, with TRBD2 identical over 7 bases. After removal of 5 bases from V and 5 bases from J, the junction contained 9 bases not matched to a gene. This CDR3 has 15 amino acids. Germline assignment: CDR1 MGHDK and CDR2 SYGVNS. The CDR3 sequence: CASSSGGLGDNEQFF. The CDR3, as DNA: TGTGCCAGCAGTAGCGGAGGACTAGGGGACAATGAGCAGTTCTTC.

The gene calls are TRBV28 and TRBJ2-7; D may be TRBD2 (6 bases). The germline CDR1 and CDR2 sequences are MDHEN and SYDVKM. The ends were cut back, 7 bases at V and 5 bases at J, with 21 bases in the middle. The length of the CDR3 is 15 residues. This chain's CDR3 is CASKPAAGRNHEQYF. DNA of the CDR3: TGTGCCAGCAAACCGGCGGCGGGAAGGAACCACGAGCAGTACTTC.

The rearrangement uses TRBV19 and TRBJ2-1; D might be TRBD2 (5 bases). This CDR3 region has 16 residues. Trimming removed 5 bases at V and 4 bases at J, with 18 bases between. CDR1 is LNHDA, CDR2 SQIVND, per germline (reference sequence). CDR3 in DNA: TGTGCCAGTAGTCCGGGAAGGGCAGTTCGGTACAATGAGCAGTTCTTC. This sequence encodes CASSPGRAVRYNEQFF.